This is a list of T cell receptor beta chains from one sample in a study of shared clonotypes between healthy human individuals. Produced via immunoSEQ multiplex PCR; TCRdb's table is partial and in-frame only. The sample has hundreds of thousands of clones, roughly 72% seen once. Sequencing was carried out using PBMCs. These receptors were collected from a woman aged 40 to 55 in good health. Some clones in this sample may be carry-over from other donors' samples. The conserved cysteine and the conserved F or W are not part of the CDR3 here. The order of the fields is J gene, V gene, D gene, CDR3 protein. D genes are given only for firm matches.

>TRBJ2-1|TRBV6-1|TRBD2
ASTGTSGHNEQF
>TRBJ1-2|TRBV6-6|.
ASSYSTTGDYGYT
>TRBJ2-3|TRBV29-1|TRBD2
SVPGREGADTQY
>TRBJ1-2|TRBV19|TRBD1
ASTSGQGEGYT
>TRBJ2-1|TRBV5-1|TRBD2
ASSLVTSGSEQF
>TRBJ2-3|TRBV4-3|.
ASSQDSESPDTQY
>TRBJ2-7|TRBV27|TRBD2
ASSLKREGPYEQY
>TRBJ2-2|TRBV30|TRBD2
ASQESSGLTGELF
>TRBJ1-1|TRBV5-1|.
ASSLDRGNTEAF
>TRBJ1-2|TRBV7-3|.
ASSPGGANYGYT
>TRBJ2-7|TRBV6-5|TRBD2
ASSYGLAASYEQY
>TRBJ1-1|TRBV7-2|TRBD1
ASSWTGDTEAF
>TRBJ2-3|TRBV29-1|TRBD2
SARLAGPDTQY
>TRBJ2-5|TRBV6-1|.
ASSEDRGAASGATQY
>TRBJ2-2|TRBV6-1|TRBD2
ASSEHFRGRDTGELF
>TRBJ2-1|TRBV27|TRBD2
ASRRGSGNLYNEQF
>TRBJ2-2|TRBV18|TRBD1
ASSPPTGLATGELF
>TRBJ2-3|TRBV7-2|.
ASSHPDPMDTQY
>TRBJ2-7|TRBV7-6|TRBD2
ASSVYSGRPYEQY
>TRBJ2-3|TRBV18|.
ATGVGTDTQY
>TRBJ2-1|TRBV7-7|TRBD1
ASSLGGQGASEQF
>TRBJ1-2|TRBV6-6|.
ASRAAYGYT
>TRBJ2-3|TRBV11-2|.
ASGFTLADTQY
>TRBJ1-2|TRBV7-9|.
ASSPQGEGIFGYT
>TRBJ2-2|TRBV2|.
ASSGNTGELF
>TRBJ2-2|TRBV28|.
ASSRRGGNTGELF
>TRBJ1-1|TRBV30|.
AWSGGSGWIDTEAF
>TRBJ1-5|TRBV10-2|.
ASSGQSNQPQH
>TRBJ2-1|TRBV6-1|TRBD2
ASSELGLANNEQF